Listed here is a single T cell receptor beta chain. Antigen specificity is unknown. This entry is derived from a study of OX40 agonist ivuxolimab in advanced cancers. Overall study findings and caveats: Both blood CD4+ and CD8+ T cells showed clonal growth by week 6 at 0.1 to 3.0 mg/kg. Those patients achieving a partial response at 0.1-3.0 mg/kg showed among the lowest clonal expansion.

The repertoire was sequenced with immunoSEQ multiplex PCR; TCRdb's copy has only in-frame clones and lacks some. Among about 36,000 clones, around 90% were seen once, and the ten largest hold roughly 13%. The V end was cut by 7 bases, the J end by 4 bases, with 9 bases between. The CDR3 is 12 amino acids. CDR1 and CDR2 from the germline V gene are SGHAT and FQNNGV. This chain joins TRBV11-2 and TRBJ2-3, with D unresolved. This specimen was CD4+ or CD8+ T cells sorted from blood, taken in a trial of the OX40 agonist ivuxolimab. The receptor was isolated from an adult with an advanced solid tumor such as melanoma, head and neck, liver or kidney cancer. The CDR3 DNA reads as TGTGCCAGCAAGAGGATGGCAGATACGCAGTATTTT. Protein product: CASKRMADTQYF.